This is a list of T cell receptor beta chains from one sample in a study of T cells in Graves' hyperthyroidism and ophthalmopathy. Each CDR3 protein is one row after TCRdb ran MiXCR on the multiplex PCR reads. The repertoire holds around 350,000 distinct CDR3 sequences, with roughly 15% as singletons. Specimen: blood. These receptors all stem from a woman in her thirties with Graves' ophthalmopathy. Both conserved end residues are part of each CDR3. The D gene is left open where the match is weak. Clone size, where shown, is once, few, many, or a class for clones that have expanded.

J: TRBJ1-2
V: TRBV6-4
size: few
D: NA
CDR3: CASSDSAGDYGYTF
DNA: TGTGCCAGCAGTGACTCGGCAGGGGACTATGGCTACACCTTC

J: TRBJ2-5
V: TRBV13
size: many
D: NA
CDR3: CASSPQRTHKTQYF
DNA: TGTGCCAGCAGCCCCCAACGGACACACAAGACCCAGTACTTC

J: TRBJ1-6
V: TRBV6-6
size: NA
D: NA
CDR3: CASSYSTPGINSPLHF
DNA: TGTGCCAGCAGTTACTCGACCCCAGGGATTAATTCACCCCTCCACTTT

J: TRBJ2-3
V: TRBV2
size: many
D: TRBD2
CDR3: CASHGTRGGTDTQYF
DNA: TGTGCCAGCCATGGGACTAGGGGAGGCACAGATACGCAGTATTTT

J: TRBJ1-4
V: TRBV12-3/TRBV12-4
size: many
D: NA
CDR3: CASQGSLGEKLFF
DNA: TGTGCCAGCCAAGGGAGTTTGGGTGAAAAACTGTTTTTT

J: TRBJ2-1
V: TRBV20-1
size: many
D: TRBD2
CDR3: CSARDVKASGGPSYNEQFF
DNA: TGCAGTGCTAGAGATGTAAAGGCTAGCGGGGGCCCCTCTTACAATGAGCAGTTCTTC

J: TRBJ2-5
V: TRBV9
size: few
D: NA
CDR3: CASSVGPDRFQETQYF
DNA: TGTGCCAGCAGCGTAGGCCCTGACAGGTTCCAAGAGACCCAGTACTTC

J: TRBJ2-3
V: TRBV7-2
size: many
D: NA
CDR3: CASSLVVGSRLPDTQYF
DNA: TGTGCCAGCAGCTTAGTGGTGGGGTCCCGTCTTCCAGATACGCAGTATTTT

J: TRBJ1-1
V: TRBV6-2/TRBV6-3
size: many
D: NA
CDR3: CASSYSGLKFTEAFF
DNA: TGTGCCAGCAGTTACTCTGGACTAAAGTTCACTGAAGCTTTCTTT

J: TRBJ2-1
V: TRBV18
size: many
D: TRBD2
CDR3: CASSRPGGARNEQFF
DNA: TGTGCCAGCTCACGGCCGGGGGGGGCCCGCAATGAGCAGTTCTTC

J: TRBJ2-2
V: TRBV7-2
size: many
D: TRBD2
CDR3: CASSLGRGGASRGELFF
DNA: TGTGCCAGCAGCTTGGGACGGGGGGGGGCTTCGCGCGGGGAGCTGTTTTTT

J: TRBJ1-2
V: TRBV5-5
size: many
D: NA
CDR3: CASSARAAGYGYTF
DNA: TGTGCCAGCAGCGCCAGGGCGGCCGGCTATGGCTACACCTTC

J: TRBJ2-5
V: TRBV6-1
size: many
D: TRBD2
CDR3: CASRTQRGVQETQYF
DNA: TGTGCCAGCAGGACCCAGCGGGGGGTGCAAGAGACCCAGTACTTC

J: TRBJ1-6
V: TRBV29-1
size: NA
D: NA
CDR3: CSVEGGSYNSPLHF
DNA: TGCAGCGTTGAAGGGGGCTCCTATAATTCACCCCTCCACTTT

J: TRBJ2-7
V: TRBV7-2
size: many
D: NA
CDR3: CASSLSGGGPREQYF
DNA: TGTGCCAGCAGCTTATCCGGCGGGGGCCCTCGGGAGCAGTACTTC

J: TRBJ1-4
V: TRBV20-1
size: many
D: NA
CDR3: CSARGRTVLGEKLFF
DNA: TGCAGTGCTAGAGGACGGACGGTCCTGGGGGAAAAACTGTTTTTT

J: TRBJ1-2
V: TRBV9
size: many
D: TRBD1
CDR3: CASSPGEGARNGYTF
DNA: TGTGCCAGCAGCCCCGGCGAGGGGGCCCGCAATGGCTACACCTTC

J: TRBJ2-3
V: TRBV9
size: few
D: NA
CDR3: CASSVAPPGVDTQYF
DNA: TGTGCCAGCAGCGTAGCTCCCCCAGGGGTGGATACGCAGTATTTT

J: TRBJ1-2
V: TRBV3-1
size: many
D: NA
CDR3: CASSPHVNYGYTF
DNA: TGTGCCAGCAGCCCACACGTTAACTATGGCTACACCTTC

J: TRBJ2-1
V: TRBV11-2
size: many
D: NA
CDR3: CATTSYSGYKEQFF
DNA: TGTGCCACCACAAGCTATTCGGGCTACAAGGAGCAGTTCTTC

J: TRBJ2-3
V: TRBV2
size: many
D: TRBD2
CDR3: CASSDRHRASGGTDTQYF
DNA: TGTGCCAGCTCCGATCGACACAGGGCTAGCGGGGGGACAGATACGCAGTATTTT

J: TRBJ1-2
V: TRBV2
size: many
D: NA
CDR3: CASSVTPYYGYTF
DNA: TGTGCCAGCAGTGTGACTCCGTATTATGGCTACACCTTC

J: TRBJ1-2
V: TRBV11-2
size: many
D: NA
CDR3: CASSLDGAGSLDYGYTF
DNA: TGTGCCAGCAGCTTAGATGGGGCGGGCTCGCTGGACTATGGCTACACCTTC

J: TRBJ1-5
V: TRBV11-2
size: NA
D: NA
CDR3: CASSLEMTGQPQHF
DNA: TGTGCCAGCAGCTTAGAAATGACGGGTCAGCCCCAGCATTTT

J: TRBJ2-5
V: TRBV19
size: NA
D: NA
CDR3: CASSLRGRQETQYF
DNA: TGTGCCAGTAGTTTACGGGGTCGGCAAGAGACCCAGTACTTC

J: TRBJ1-5
V: TRBV2
size: many
D: NA
CDR3: CASRSVGDISNQPQHF
DNA: TGTGCCAGCAGGAGCGTGGGGGATATTAGCAATCAGCCCCAGCATTTT

J: TRBJ1-1
V: TRBV19
size: NA
D: NA
CDR3: CASTPSPRWPEAFF
DNA: TGTGCCAGTACCCCGTCACCGCGTTGGCCTGAAGCTTTCTTT